Ten or more counts support the clone carrying this T cell receptor beta chain. Antigen unknown. Unique molecular identifiers tagged individual cDNA molecules. TCRdb ran MiXCR on the 5' RACE reads and lists one entry per CDR3 protein. The sample includes about 67,000 distinct CDR3 sequences, roughly 10% of them seen just once. The CDR3 totals 13 residues. The germline CDR1 and CDR2 sequences are WSHSY and SAAADI. Trimming removed 6 bases from V and 5 bases from J; junction bases left unmatched: 3. The sample originates from a study of early T cells in non-severe SARS-CoV-2 infection. Whole-study context: Sequenced bulk RNA came from whole blood that was unsorted, and chains were unpaired.

Study findings and constraints: VDJdb matching favored anti-spike CD8 responses, missing private and CD4 specificities.

The TCR was taken from an adult who was a healthcare worker with PCR-confirmed SARS-CoV-2 infection or an uninfected control (not recorded which). Material for sequencing was whole blood. The genes are TRBV10-2 and TRBJ2-2; 7 bases match TRBD2. In nucleotides, the CDR3 is TGCGCCAGCAGATATAGCGGGACCGGGGAGCTGTTTTTT. Its protein is CASRYSGTGELFF.